The clone carrying this T cell receptor beta chain was counted a few times. The antigen is not known. Documented time point: blood at routine non-recurrence follow-up after resection. In each case, whole RNA from tumor, nontumor lung or frozen PBMC was sequenced unsorted. V lost 5 bases, J lost 7 bases, and 14 bases lay in between. CDR1 and CDR2 (germline): MDHEN, SYDVKM. CDR3 length equals 14 residues. This sample stems from a study of spatial heterogeneity in lung cancer. Study-wide context: At a median of around two years after resection, follow-up PBMC samples were sequenced when available. Every unique TCR and UMI combination, on average, appeared more than ten times in raw reads. Overall study results and limits: In blood, ubiquitous expanded tumor TCRs appeared more at resection than follow-up.

Each CDR3 protein gets one entry after TCRdb re-called the 5' RACE reads with MiXCR. The sample holds some 120,000 distinct CDR3 sequences; 10% to 15% are singletons and the top ten take 16%. The TCR was taken from a male donor with early-stage non-small cell lung cancer. The sample in question was PBMCs, obtained at follow-up. This chain connects TRBV28 to TRBJ1-4, with D maybe TRBD1 (5 bases). CDR3 in DNA: TGTGCCAGCAGTGCCCCGGGGGTAATTGAAAAACTGTTTTTT. Encoded protein: CASSAPGVIEKLFF.